This TCR beta chain was documented in a study of T cells in localized non-small cell lung cancer. For this clone: Its cognate antigen is unknown.

Study-wide findings and caveats: Prolonged overall survival went with higher T cell density in the blood. Heterogeneity remains possible because sequencing was limited to only one tumor region. Appearing in adjacent lung were a median about 60 of the top 100 tumor clones. Clonality peaked in uninvolved adjacent lung rather than tumor.

The CDR3 covers 14 residues. The germline CDR1 and CDR2 sequences are SGHTA and FQGNSA. Trimming took 4 bases from V and 6 from J; bases not matched to a gene: 3. Profiled with immunoSEQ multiplex PCR; TCRdb holds only in-frame clones, not every one. The sample holds approximately 34,000 clones, around 93% seen once. The chain has TRBV7-2 and TRBJ2-2; 9 bases fit TRBD1. The receptor was derived from a female donor older than 55 with stage I lung adenocarcinoma. The input for sequencing was peripheral blood, taken before any cancer treatment. The CDR3 region has the DNA TGTGCCAGCAGCTCCCGGACAGGGGCCGGGGAGCTGTTTTTT. Amino acid sequence: CASSSRTGAGELFF.